The 30 T cell receptor beta chains below all came from one sample that was sequenced in a study of blood T cell repertoires in COVID-19. TCRdb's copy holds only in-frame clones and misses some; the assay was immunoSEQ multiplex PCR. The table has some 370,000 clones, around 92% seen once. Sequencing was carried out using peripheral blood. Every receptor here comes from a middle-aged man with acute or convalescent COVID-19.

J is TRBJ1-4 and V is TRBV29-1, with 7 positions matching TRBD1. The V gene end was trimmed by 6 bases and the J gene end by 4 bases; junction bases not matched to a gene: 5. CDR3 length equals 13 residues. The germline gives CDR1 SQVTM, CDR2 ANQGSEA. The CDR3 loop reads CSVQTGFNEKLFF. The DNA of the CDR3 is TGCAGCGTACAGACAGGGTTTAATGAAAAACTGTTTTTT. Full variable domain (missing parts from reference TRBV29-1 and TRBJ1-4): SAVISQKPSRDICQRGTSLTIQCQVDSQVTMMFWYRQQPGQSLTLIATANQGSEATYESGFVIDKFPISRPNLTFSTLTVSNMSPEDSSIYLCSVQTGFNEKLFFGSGTQLSVL.

The gene calls are TRBV27 and TRBJ2-7; 13 positions match TRBD2. The germline V gene encodes CDR1 MNHEY and CDR2 SMNVEV (reference sequence). The V gene end was trimmed by 7 bases and the J gene end by 6 bases; junction bases not matched to a gene: 9. The CDR3 is 15 residues long. CDR3 region: CASTLTSGRLGEQYF. The CDR3 DNA reads TGTGCCAGCACGTTGACTAGCGGGAGGTTGGGCGAGCAGTACTTC.

The chain carries TRBV5-1 and TRBJ2-3; 7 positions agree with TRBD2. The CDR3 is made up of 16 amino acids. Germline-derived CDR1 and CDR2 are SGHRS and YFSETQ. V gave up 5 bases and J gave up 2 bases; unmatched junction bases: 11. The CDR3 nucleotides read TGCGCCAGCAGGGGGGGGGAAACCTCATACACAGATACGCAGTATTTT. This sequence encodes CASRGGETSYTDTQYF.

This clone was recorded only once. The V gene is TRBV29-1, the J gene TRBJ2-7, with TRBD2 matching 9 bases. The CDR3 covers 15 residues. The trim removed 3 bases at V and 5 bases at J, leaving 11 bases unmatched. CDR1 and CDR2 (germline): SQVTM, ANQGSEA. The CDR3 DNA is TGCAGCGTTGAGCGGGAGGGCCGGCCTACGAACGAGCAGTACTTC. Amino acid sequence: CSVEREGRPTNEQYF.

This chain connects TRBV28 to TRBJ1-6; D perhaps matches TRBD1 (5 bases). Germline CDR1 and CDR2: MDHEN and SYDVKM. The CDR3 spans 17 residues. V shed 8 bases and J shed 0 bases, with 17 bases lying between them. The DNA of the CDR3 is TGTGCCAGCCTCAAGCGGGGGACGAGCTCCTATAATTCACCCCTCCACTTT. Translation: CASLKRGTSSYNSPLHF.

The chain is built from TRBV9 and TRBJ2-3; no definite D call. Germline V CDR1 and CDR2: SGDLS, YYNGEE. Trimming stripped 6 bases from V and 0 bases from J, with 8 bases between. This CDR3 is 13 amino acids long. As DNA, the CDR3 is TGTGCCAGCACCCAACTGAGCACAGATACGCAGTATTTT. This translates into CASTQLSTDTQYF.

The chain carries TRBV5-1 and TRBJ2-7; 7 nucleotides agree with TRBD1. V shed 5 bases, J shed 4 bases, and the junction held 9 bases outside the gene matches. The CDR3 length is 14 residues. Germline V gene sequence: CDR1 SGHRS, CDR2 YFSETQ. The CDR3 loop is CASRATGVEYEQYF. The DNA of the CDR3 is TGCGCCAGCAGGGCTACAGGGGTGGAGTACGAGCAGTACTTC.

This chain links TRBV9 with TRBJ2-5; TRBD2 aligns across 10 bases. Losses at the gene ends were 2 bases for V and 4 bases for J; bases not matched to a gene: 8. CDR3 size: 16 residues. Germline CDR1 is SGDLS and CDR2 is YYNGEE. CDR3 coding DNA: TGTGCCAGCAGCGTGGCCAGCGGGAGGGCAGGAGAGACCCAGTACTTC. This sequence encodes CASSVASGRAGETQYF.

The count of this clone is one. The chain employs TRBV2 and TRBJ2-2; 7 bases map to TRBD1. Germline V lookup: CDR1 SNHLY, CDR2 FYNNEI. Losses at the gene ends were 6 bases for V and 2 bases for J; bases not matched to a gene: 6. This CDR3 is built from 15 residues. The CDR3 here is CASSWGQFNTGELFF. The CDR3 nucleotides are TGTGCCAGCAGCTGGGGACAGTTTAACACCGGGGAGCTGTTTTTT.

The chain combines TRBV9 with TRBJ1-1, with a weak D call TRBD1 (5 bases). This CDR3 has 13 residues. Germline values: CDR1 SGDLS, CDR2 YYNGEE. V lost 3 bases to trimming and J lost 4 bases, with 10 bases between them. The CDR3: CASSDAGPTEAFF. The CDR3 DNA reads as TGTGCCAGCAGCGACGCAGGGCCCACTGAAGCTTTCTTT.

This sequence joins TRBV7-6 and TRBJ1-2; D is uncertain. V lost 1 base, J lost 5 bases, and 14 bases lay in between. This CDR3 is built from 15 residues. Per germline, CDR1 SGHVS and CDR2 FNYEAQ. The CDR3 nucleotides read TGTGCCAGCAGCTTAGGTCCTGAAGGAGGGTATGGCTACACCTTC. Its protein product is CASSLGPEGGYGYTF.

The V gene is TRBV19, the J gene TRBJ2-6; 7 nucleotides line up with TRBD1. The V segment lost 1 base and the J segment 0 bases; nucleotides outside the gene matches: 6. This CDR3 region has 18 residues. Germline CDR1 is LNHDA and CDR2 is SQIVND (reference sequence). For the CDR3, the DNA is TGTGCCAGTAGTATAGGGGACAGTGTATTCTCTGGGGCCAACGTCCTGACTTTC. Translating gives CASSIGDSVFSGANVLTF.

The chain is built from TRBV6-5 and TRBJ2-3; a weak D match, TRBD1 (6 bases). CDR1 is MNHEY and CDR2 is SVGAGI in the germline V gene. The ends were cut back, 0 bases at V and 3 bases at J, with 10 bases in the middle. There are 15 residues in the CDR3. CDR3 loop: CASSYSLTGTDTQYF. The CDR3 DNA reads TGTGCCAGCAGTTACTCCTTGACAGGTACAGATACGCAGTATTTT.

The chain combines TRBV14 with TRBJ2-7; D possibly corresponds to TRBD2 (5 bases). V gave up 4 bases and J gave up 6 bases, with 10 bases separating them. Germline values: CDR1 SGHDN, CDR2 FVKESK. The CDR3 loop spans 12 amino acids. CDR3 amino acids: CASSPGKGEQYF. DNA for the CDR3: TGTGCCAGCAGCCCCGGGAAGGGCGAGCAGTACTTC.

The genes are TRBV6-4 and TRBJ2-1; 7 nucleotides agree with TRBD2. The V gene end was trimmed by 3 bases and the J gene end by 4 bases; junction bases not matched to a gene: 0. Germline loops: CDR1 MRHNA, CDR2 SNTAGT. This CDR3 comprises 13 residues. The CDR3 DNA reads TGTGCCAGCAGTGAGCGGGAGTACAATGAGCAGTTCTTC. It yields the protein CASSEREYNEQFF.

Here the CDR3 reads CASSFQGGYYEQYF. The CDR3 DNA reads as TGTGCCAGCAGCTTCCAGGGTGGGTACTACGAGCAGTACTTC. The chain combines TRBV5-4 with TRBJ2-7; perhaps TRBD1 as D (5 bases). CDR1 is SGHNT and CDR2 is YYREEE in the germline V gene (reference sequence). The CDR3 extends over 14 amino acids. Trimming pared 2 bases from V and 3 bases from J, leaving 12 bases between.

This chain links TRBV6-5 with TRBJ1-1; D remains unclear. The CDR3 is 13 amino acids. Germline assignment: CDR1 MNHEY and CDR2 SVGAGI. The V and J ends lost 4 bases and 1 base respectively, with 7 bases between them. The CDR3 protein is CASSLRPNTEAFF. CDR3 DNA sequence: TGTGCCAGCAGTTTGCGCCCGAACACTGAAGCTTTCTTT.

The CDR3 region is CASSVGTGAADYGYTF. CDR3 in DNA: TGTGCCAGCAGTGTCGGGACAGGGGCAGCTGACTATGGCTACACCTTC. The gene calls are TRBV6-1 and TRBJ1-2; 10 positions match TRBD1. Trimming at V came to 4 bases and at J to 3 bases, leaving 8 bases not matched to a gene. The CDR3 spans 16 residues. CDR1 is MNHNS, CDR2 SASEGT, per germline.

The V call is TRBV6-2 or TRBV6-3, the J call TRBJ1-5; the D is unclear. This CDR3 has 14 residues. The V end was cut by 5 bases, the J end by 7 bases, with 15 bases between. The germline V gene has CDR1 MNHEY and CDR2 SVGEGT. In nucleotides, the CDR3 is TGTGCCAGCAGTGATCCCGGGAAAAGGCAGCCCCAGCATTTT. This codes for CASSDPGKRQPQHF.

The V and J genes are TRBV10-2 and TRBJ1-1, with TRBD1 matching over 9 bases. Germline V lookup: CDR1 WSHSY, CDR2 SAAADI. J was trimmed by 10 bases and V by 7 bases; bases with no gene match: 10. The CDR3 sequence is 13 residues long. The CDR3 reads CASTADRGLGAFF. In nucleotides, the CDR3 is TGCGCCAGCACTGCGGACAGGGGCCTTGGAGCTTTCTTT.

The rearrangement uses TRBV3-1 (or the pseudogene TRBV3-2) and TRBJ2-2; D is possibly TRBD1 (5 bases). V was clipped by 0 bases and J by 4 bases, with 9 bases between them. CDR1 and CDR2 from the germline V gene are LGHDT and YNNKEL (reference sequence). CDR3 length equals 15 residues. The CDR3 nucleotides are TGTGCCAGCAGCCAAGAGGGGCCCATCACCGGGGAGCTGTTTTTT. It yields the protein CASSQEGPITGELFF.

V is TRBV9 and J is TRBJ2-1; 11 bases match TRBD2. Germline assignment: CDR1 SGDLS and CDR2 YYNGEE. With 3 bases clipped from V and 7 bases from J, the junction kept 12 bases outside the gene matches. This CDR3 has 17 residues. The CDR3 nucleotides are TGTGCCAGCAGCGCCCACCCCCCACTAGCGGGGGTGAATGAGCAGTTCTTC. As protein: CASSAHPPLAGVNEQFF.

The chain uses TRBV5-1 and TRBJ1-2, with D unresolved. V was trimmed by 0 bases and J by 0 bases, leaving 6 bases between them. This CDR3 has 14 residues. CDR1 SGHRS and CDR2 YFSETQ come from the germline V gene. CDR3 DNA: TGCGCCAGCAGCTTGGAGGAGGCTAACTATGGCTACACCTTC. Encoded protein: CASSLEEANYGYTF.

The V call is TRBV7-9, the J call TRBJ2-5, with a weak D call TRBD1 (6 bases). V lost 1 base and J lost 4, with 13 bases in between. The length of the CDR3 is 15 residues. The germline V gene has CDR1 SEHNR and CDR2 FQNEAQ (reference sequence). CDR3 nucleotide sequence: TGTGCCAGCAGCTTAGGGCAGGGGATCTCAGAGACCCAGTACTTC. Encoded protein: CASSLGQGISETQYF.

This chain links TRBV11-3 with TRBJ2-7; a possible D gene is TRBD2 (5 bases). The CDR3 contains 13 residues. Germline CDR1 reads SGHNT; CDR2 reads YENEEA. V lost 3 bases and J 7 bases, leaving 13 bases between the germline ends. This CDR3 reads CASSFGGQLEQYF. The CDR3 DNA follows: TGTGCCAGCAGCTTCGGCGGGCAACTGGAGCAGTACTTC.

This clone was seen just once. This chain uses TRBV6-5 with TRBJ2-3; tentatively, D is TRBD1 (6 bases). V was clipped by 5 bases and J by 8 bases, with 20 bases between them. The CDR3 extends over 15 amino acids. The germline V gene encodes CDR1 MNHEY and CDR2 SVGAGI. CDR3 sequence reads: CASSQQGVLASTQYF. The CDR3 region has the DNA TGTGCCAGCAGTCAACAGGGAGTCCTCGCTAGTACGCAGTATTTT.

The J gene is TRBJ1-2, the V gene TRBV27; 9 bases are shared with TRBD1. The CDR3 consists of 17 residues. Germline values: CDR1 MNHEY, CDR2 SMNVEV (reference sequence). Trimming cost V 2 bases and J 4 bases; bases outside gene matches: 11. Here the CDR3 DNA reads TGTGCCAGCAGTTTACTCTCGGGACAGGGCGGTTCCTATGGCTACACCTTC. It translates to CASSLLSGQGGSYGYTF.

The chain is built from TRBV5-1 and TRBJ2-5; D is possibly TRBD1 (6 bases). Germline CDR1 reads SGHRS; CDR2 reads YFSETQ. V was pared by 2 bases and J by 0 bases, with 8 bases between. The CDR3 has 14 residues. The CDR3 DNA sequence: TGCGCCAGCAGCTTCTCAGGGGACCAAGAGACCCAGTACTTC. Amino acid sequence: CASSFSGDQETQYF. Variable domain in full (rest from reference TRBV5-1 and TRBJ2-5): KAGVTQTPRYLIKTRGQQVTLSCSPISGHRSVSWYQQTPGQGLQFLFEYFSETQRNKGNFPGRFSGRQFSNSRSEMNVSTLELGDSALYLCASSFSGDQETQYFGPGTRLLVL.

The genes are TRBV6-2 or TRBV6-3 and TRBJ2-7; 9 positions agree with TRBD1. Trimming at V came to 6 bases and at J to 5 bases, leaving 11 bases not matched to a gene. The CDR3 extends over 15 amino acids. CDR1 MNHEY and CDR2 SVGEGT come from the germline V gene. The DNA of the CDR3 is TGTGCCAGCAGCGACCGGACAGGGGCCCTTGACGAGCAGTACTTC. It specifies CASSDRTGALDEQYF.

The rearrangement uses TRBV19 and TRBJ1-2; TRBD1 matches 9 bases. V lost 8 bases, J lost 4 bases, and 8 bases stayed unmatched. Germline lookup yields CDR1 LNHDA and CDR2 SQIVND (reference sequence). The CDR3 sequence is 14 residues long. CDR3 coding DNA: TGTGCCAGTCACCGGGACAGGGATTTCTATGGCTACACCTTC. It translates to CASHRDRDFYGYTF.